This T cell receptor beta chain was retrieved from a study of shared clonotypes between healthy human individuals. Study information: CD8 memory received one plate per donor, CD8 naive two, CD4 memory three and CD4 naive three. Study-level results: Large sequencing depth failed to make sorted-subset sequencing complete, rarefaction showed. Generation probabilities of non-shared clonotypes were lower (relative to those shared by all four donors).

Comment on this clone: Its specificity is not known.

Naive CD8 cells, CD45RO-negative and positively selected for CCR7, excluded terminally differentiated effector memory CD45RA+ cells. Healthy adults negative for HIV, lacking recent acute infections or vaccinations, served as donors. The repertoire was sequenced with immunoSEQ multiplex PCR; TCRdb's copy has only in-frame clones and lacks some. The data show about 680,000 clones, 92% seen once. This sequence was found in a man aged 30 to 45 in good health. Sequencing was done on a sample of naive CD8+ T cells sorted from blood.

CDR3 DNA sequence: TGTGCCAGCAGCCAAGGCGGTACGCTTGAAGCTTTCTTT. This translates into CASSQGGTLEAFF. The chain uses TRBV14 and TRBJ1-1; no definite D call. The V and J ends lost 1 base and 7 bases respectively, with 10 bases between them. The CDR3 sequence is 13 residues long. The germline gives CDR1 SGHDN, CDR2 FVKESK.